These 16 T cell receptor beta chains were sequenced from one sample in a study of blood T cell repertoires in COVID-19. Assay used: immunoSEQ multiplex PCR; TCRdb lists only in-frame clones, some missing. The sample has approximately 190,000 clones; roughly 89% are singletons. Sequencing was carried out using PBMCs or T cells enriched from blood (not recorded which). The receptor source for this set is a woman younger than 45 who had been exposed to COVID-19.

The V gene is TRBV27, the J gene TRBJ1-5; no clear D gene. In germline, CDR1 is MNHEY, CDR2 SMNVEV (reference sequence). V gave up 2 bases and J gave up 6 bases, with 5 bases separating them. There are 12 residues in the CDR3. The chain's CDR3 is CASSLTGQPQHF. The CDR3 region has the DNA TGTGCCAGCAGTTTAACGGGTCAGCCCCAGCATTTT.

For the CDR3, the DNA is TGTGCCAGCAGTTTCGGCGGGGCCAATCAGCCCCAGCATTTT. Its protein is CASSFGGANQPQHF. The chain links TRBV27 to TRBJ1-5; tentative D call: TRBD1 (5 bases). Per the germline V gene, CDR1 is MNHEY and CDR2 is SMNVEV (reference sequence). The CDR3 consists of 14 residues. With 3 bases removed from V and 3 bases from J, the gap between germline ends came to 9 bases.

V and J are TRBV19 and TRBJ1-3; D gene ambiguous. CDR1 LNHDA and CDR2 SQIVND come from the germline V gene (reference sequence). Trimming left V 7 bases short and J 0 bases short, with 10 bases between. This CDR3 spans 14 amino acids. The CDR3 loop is CASIPRYSGNTIYF. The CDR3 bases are TGTGCCAGTATCCCTCGGTACTCTGGAAACACCATATATTTT.

The CDR3 here is CAWIPLGSPDTEAFF. DNA of the CDR3: TGTGCCTGGATTCCCTTGGGGAGTCCGGACACTGAAGCTTTCTTT. The chain uses TRBV30 and TRBJ1-1; D is uncertain. This CDR3 is built from 15 residues. Germline V gives CDR1 GTSNPN, CDR2 SVGIG (reference sequence). V lost 4 bases and J 3 bases, leaving 18 bases between the germline ends.

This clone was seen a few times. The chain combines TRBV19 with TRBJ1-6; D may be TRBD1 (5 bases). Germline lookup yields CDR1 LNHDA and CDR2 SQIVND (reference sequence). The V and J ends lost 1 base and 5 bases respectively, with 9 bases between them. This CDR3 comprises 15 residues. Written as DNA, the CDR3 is TGTGCCAGTAGTATAGGGCCAGGGAATAATTCACCCCTCCACTTT. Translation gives CASSIGPGNNSPLHF.

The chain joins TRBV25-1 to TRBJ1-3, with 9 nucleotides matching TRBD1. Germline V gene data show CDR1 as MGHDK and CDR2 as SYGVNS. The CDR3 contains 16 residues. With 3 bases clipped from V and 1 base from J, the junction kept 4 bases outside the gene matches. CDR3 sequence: CASSEDRGPSGNTIYF. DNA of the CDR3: TGTGCCAGCAGTGAGGACAGGGGCCCTTCTGGAAACACCATATATTTT.

CDR3 nucleotides: TGTGCCAGCAGTAGGGGGCCGGGACAGAGCTCTGCAACTAATGAAAAACTGTTTTTT. It encodes CASSRGPGQSSATNEKLFF. The chain couples TRBV27 to TRBJ1-4, with 7 bases matching TRBD1. After removal of 5 bases from V and 0 bases from J, the junction contained 15 bases not matched to a gene. CDR3 length: 19 amino acids. From germline, CDR1 is MNHEY and CDR2 SMNVEV (reference sequence).

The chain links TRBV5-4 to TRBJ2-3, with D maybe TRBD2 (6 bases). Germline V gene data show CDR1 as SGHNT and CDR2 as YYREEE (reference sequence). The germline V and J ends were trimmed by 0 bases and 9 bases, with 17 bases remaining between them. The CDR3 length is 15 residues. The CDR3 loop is CASSLGLATQQTQYF. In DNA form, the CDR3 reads TGTGCCAGCAGCTTGGGGCTAGCGACCCAACAGACGCAGTATTTT.

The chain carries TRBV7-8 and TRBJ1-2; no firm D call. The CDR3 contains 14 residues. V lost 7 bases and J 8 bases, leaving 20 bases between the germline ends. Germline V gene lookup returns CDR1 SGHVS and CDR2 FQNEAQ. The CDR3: CASTRREGLSGYTF. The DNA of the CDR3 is TGTGCCAGCACGAGACGGGAGGGCCTCAGCGGCTACACCTTC.

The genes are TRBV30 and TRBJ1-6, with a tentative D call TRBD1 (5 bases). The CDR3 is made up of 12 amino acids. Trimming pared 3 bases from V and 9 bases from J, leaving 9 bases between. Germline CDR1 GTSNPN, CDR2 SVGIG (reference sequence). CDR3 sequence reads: CAWRGDPSPLHF. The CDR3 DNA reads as TGTGCCTGGAGAGGGGATCCTTCACCCCTCCACTTT.

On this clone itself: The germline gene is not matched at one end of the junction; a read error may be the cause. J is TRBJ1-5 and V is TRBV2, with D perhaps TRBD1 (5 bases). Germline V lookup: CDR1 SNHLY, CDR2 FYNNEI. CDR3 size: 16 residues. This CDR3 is CASSEGAAGGLQPQHF. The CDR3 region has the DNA TGTGCCAGCAGCGAAGGAGCTGCGGGGGGTCTCCAGCCCCAGCATTTT.

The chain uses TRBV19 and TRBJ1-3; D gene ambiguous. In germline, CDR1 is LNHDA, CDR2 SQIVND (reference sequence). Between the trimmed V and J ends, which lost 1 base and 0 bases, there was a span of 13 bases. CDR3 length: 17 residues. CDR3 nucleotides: TGTGCCAGTAGTATAGCCGACGGGATTCTCTCTGGAAACACCATATATTTT. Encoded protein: CASSIADGILSGNTIYF.

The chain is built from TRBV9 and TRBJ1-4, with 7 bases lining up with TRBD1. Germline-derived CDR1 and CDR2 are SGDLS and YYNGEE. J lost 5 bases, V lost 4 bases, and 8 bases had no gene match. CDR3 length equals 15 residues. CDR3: CASSLGGTVNEKLFF. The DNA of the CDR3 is TGTGCCAGCAGCCTCGGCGGGACAGTGAATGAAAAACTGTTTTTT.

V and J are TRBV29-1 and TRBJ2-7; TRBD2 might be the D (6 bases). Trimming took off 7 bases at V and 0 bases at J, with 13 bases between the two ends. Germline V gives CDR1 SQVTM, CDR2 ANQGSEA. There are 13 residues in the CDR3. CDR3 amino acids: CSAIDGSSYEQYF. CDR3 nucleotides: TGCAGCGCGATAGACGGGAGCTCCTACGAGCAGTACTTC.

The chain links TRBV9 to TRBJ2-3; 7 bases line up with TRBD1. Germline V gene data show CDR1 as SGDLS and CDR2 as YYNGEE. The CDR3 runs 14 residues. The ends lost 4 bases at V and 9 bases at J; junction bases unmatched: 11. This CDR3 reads CASSPRDSPGTQYF. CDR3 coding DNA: TGTGCCAGCAGCCCCCGGGACAGCCCGGGGACGCAGTATTTT.

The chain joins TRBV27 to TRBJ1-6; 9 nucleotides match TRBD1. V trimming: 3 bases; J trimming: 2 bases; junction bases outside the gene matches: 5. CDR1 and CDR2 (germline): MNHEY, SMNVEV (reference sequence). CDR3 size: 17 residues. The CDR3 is CASSLYTGGAYNSPLHF. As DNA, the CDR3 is TGTGCCAGCAGTTTGTATACAGGGGGCGCCTATAATTCACCCCTCCACTTT.